Listed here are 2 T cell receptor beta chains from one sample, sequenced in a study of shared clonotypes between healthy human individuals. Assay: immunoSEQ multiplex PCR; the TCRdb copy retains only in-frame clones and omits some. The sample records more than 2,000,000 clones, 90% to 95% being singletons. Input material: naive CD4+ T cells from PBMCs. Specified subset: CD45RA+ positively selected. Receptors were obtained from a man in his late teens or twenties in good health. Some clones in this sample may be carry-over from other donors' samples.

The J gene is TRBJ1-1, the V gene TRBV29-1; D not resolved. The CDR3 contains 13 residues. V was cut by 5 bases and J by 2 bases, with 12 bases left in between. CDR1 SQVTM and CDR2 ANQGSEA come from the germline V gene. This CDR3 is CSVLVTFNTEAFF. The CDR3 nucleotides read TGCAGCGTTTTAGTCACCTTTAACACTGAAGCTTTCTTT.

The chain carries TRBV7-8 and TRBJ1-2; 7 bases map to TRBD1. From germline, CDR1 is SGHVS and CDR2 FQNEAQ. The CDR3 length is 16 residues. V shed 5 bases and J 1 base; nucleotides not matched to a gene: 10. CDR3 in amino acids: CASSRFPRQGNYGYTF. DNA for the CDR3: TGTGCCAGCAGCCGTTTTCCTCGACAGGGTAACTATGGCTACACCTTC.